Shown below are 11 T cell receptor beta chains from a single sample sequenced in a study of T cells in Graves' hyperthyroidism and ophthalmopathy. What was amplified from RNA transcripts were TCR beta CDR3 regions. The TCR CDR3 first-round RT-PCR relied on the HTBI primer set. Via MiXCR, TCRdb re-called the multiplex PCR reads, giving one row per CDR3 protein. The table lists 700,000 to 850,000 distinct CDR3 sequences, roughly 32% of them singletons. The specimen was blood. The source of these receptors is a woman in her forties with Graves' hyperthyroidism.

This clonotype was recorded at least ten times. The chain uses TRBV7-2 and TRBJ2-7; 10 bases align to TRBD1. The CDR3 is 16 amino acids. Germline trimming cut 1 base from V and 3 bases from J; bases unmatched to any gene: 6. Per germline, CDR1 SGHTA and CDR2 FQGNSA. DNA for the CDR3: TGTGCCAGCAGCTTAGGCCCGGGACAGGGGAGCTACGAGCAGTACTTC. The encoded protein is CASSLGPGQGSYEQYF.

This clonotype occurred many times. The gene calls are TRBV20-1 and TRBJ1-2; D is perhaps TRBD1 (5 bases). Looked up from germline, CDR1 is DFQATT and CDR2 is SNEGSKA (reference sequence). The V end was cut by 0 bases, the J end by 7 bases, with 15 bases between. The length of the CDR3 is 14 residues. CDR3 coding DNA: TGCAGTGCTAGAGATTTAGGGGCGAATCCTGGCTACACCTTC. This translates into CSARDLGANPGYTF.

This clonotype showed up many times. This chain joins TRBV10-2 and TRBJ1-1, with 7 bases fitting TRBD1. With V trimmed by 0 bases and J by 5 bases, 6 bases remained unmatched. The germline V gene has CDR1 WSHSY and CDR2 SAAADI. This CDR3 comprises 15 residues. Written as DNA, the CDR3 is TGCGCCAGCAGTGAGTCGGGCAGGGGGTATACTGAAGCTTTCTTT. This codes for CASSESGRGYTEAFF.

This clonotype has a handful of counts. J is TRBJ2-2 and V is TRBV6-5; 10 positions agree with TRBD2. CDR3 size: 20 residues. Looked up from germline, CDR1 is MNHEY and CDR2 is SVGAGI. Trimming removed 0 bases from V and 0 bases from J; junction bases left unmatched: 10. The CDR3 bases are TGTGCCAGCAGTTACTCTTCCCTAGCGGGGGCACCATCGAACACCGGGGAGCTGTTTTTT. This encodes CASSYSSLAGAPSNTGELFF.

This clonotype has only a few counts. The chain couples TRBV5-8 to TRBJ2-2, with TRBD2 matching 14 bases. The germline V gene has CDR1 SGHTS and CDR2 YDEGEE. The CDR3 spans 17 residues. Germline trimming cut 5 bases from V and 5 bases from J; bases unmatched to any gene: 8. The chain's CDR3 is CASRPGLAGGFTGELFF. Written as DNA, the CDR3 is TGTGCCAGCAGACCCGGACTAGCGGGAGGTTTTACCGGGGAGCTGTTTTTT.

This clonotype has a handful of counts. The CDR3 protein is CASSVRQGEKLFF. DNA of the CDR3: TGTGCCAGCAGTGTTAGACAGGGGGAAAAACTGTTTTTT. The chain links TRBV2 to TRBJ1-4; 8 bases line up with TRBD1. The CDR3 covers 13 residues. Per the germline V gene, CDR1 is SNHLY and CDR2 is FYNNEI. Losses at the gene ends were 4 bases for V and 8 bases for J; bases not matched to a gene: 3.

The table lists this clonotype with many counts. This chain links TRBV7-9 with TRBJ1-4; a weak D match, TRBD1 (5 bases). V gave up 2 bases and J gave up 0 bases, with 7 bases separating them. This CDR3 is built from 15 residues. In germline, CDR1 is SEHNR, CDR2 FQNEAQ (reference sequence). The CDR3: CASSLRGATNEKLFF. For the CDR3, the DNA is TGTGCCAGCAGCTTAAGAGGGGCAACTAATGAAAAACTGTTTTTT.

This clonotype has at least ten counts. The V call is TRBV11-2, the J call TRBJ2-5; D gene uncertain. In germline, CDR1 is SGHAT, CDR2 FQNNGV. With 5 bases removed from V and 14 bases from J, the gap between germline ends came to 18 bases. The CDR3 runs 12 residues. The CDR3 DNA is TGTGCCAGCAGCAACGACTGGAGTAGCCCTTACTTC. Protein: CASSNDWSSPYF.

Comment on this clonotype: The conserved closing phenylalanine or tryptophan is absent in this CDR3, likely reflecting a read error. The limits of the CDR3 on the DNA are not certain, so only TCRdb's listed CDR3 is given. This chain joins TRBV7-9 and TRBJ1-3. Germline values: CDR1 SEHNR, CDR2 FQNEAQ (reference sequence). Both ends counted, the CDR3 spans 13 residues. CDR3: CASSLAPGLAADL.

CDR3 DNA: TGTGCCAGCAGCTCACCTAGCGGGGGCCGGGGGACCCAGTACTTC. Amino acid sequence: CASSSPSGGRGTQYF. The rearrangement links TRBV11-2 to TRBJ2-5, with 10 bases identical to TRBD2. The germline gives CDR1 SGHAT, CDR2 FQNNGV. This CDR3 has 15 residues. V trimming: 4 bases; J trimming: 7 bases; junction bases outside the gene matches: 9.

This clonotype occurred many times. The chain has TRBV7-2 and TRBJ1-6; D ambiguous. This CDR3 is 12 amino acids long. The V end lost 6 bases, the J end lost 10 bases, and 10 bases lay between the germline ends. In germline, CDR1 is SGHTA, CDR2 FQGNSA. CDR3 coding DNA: TGTGCCAGCAGTCTCGGAGGGTCACCCCTCCACTTT. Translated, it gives CASSLGGSPLHF.